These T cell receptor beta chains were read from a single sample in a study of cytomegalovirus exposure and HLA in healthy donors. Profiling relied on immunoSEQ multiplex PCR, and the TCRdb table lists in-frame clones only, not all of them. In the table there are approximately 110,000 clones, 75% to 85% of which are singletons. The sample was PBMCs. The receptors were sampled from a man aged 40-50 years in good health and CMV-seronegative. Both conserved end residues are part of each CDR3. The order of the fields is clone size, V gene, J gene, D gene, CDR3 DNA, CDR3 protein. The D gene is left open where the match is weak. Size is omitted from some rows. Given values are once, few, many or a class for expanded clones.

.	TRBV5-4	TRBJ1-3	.	TGTGCCAGCAGCCCGGACAGCTCCCAAGGGGGAAACACCATATATTTT	CASSPDSSQGGNTIYF
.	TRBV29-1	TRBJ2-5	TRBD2	TGCAGCGTTGAAGATGAGCTAGCGGGGGCGGTCTTGGAGACCCAGTACTTC	CSVEDELAGAVLETQYF
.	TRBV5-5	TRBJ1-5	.	TGTGCCAGCAGCTTGTCGGTCGTGAATCAGCCCCAGCATTTT	CASSLSVVNQPQHF
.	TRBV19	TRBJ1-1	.	TGTGCCAGTAGCAATCCCCGAGTAGCCAAGAACACTGAAGCTTTCTTT	CASSNPRVAKNTEAFF
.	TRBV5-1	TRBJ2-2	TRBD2	TGCGCCAGCAGCTTTCTAGCGGGGGACTCCACCGGGGAGCTGTTTTTT	CASSFLAGDSTGELFF
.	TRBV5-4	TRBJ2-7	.	TGTGCCAGCAGCTTGATGACGATGCGCCTCGGGGGCGAGCAGTACTTC	CASSLMTMRLGGEQYF
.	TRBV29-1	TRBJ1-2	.	TGCAGCGTTGCCTCGGGGTTCTCCTGGGGCTACACCTTC	CSVASGFSWGYTF
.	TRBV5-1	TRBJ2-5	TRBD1	TGCGCCAGCAGCTCTGGGACAGGGGGCACAGAGACCCAGTACTTC	CASSSGTGGTETQYF
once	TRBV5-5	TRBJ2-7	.	TGTGCCAGCAGCAAAAGACCGGCGGGTTCCTACGAGCAGTACTTC	CASSKRPAGSYEQYF
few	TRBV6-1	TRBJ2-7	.	TGTGCCAGCAGTATCCTTATGGGGGGCGAGCAGTACTTC	CASSILMGGEQYF
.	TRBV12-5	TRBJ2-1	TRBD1	TGTGCTAGTGCGGCCACCTTCCGGGACAGGGGGCATCATGAGCAGTTCTTC	CASAATFRDRGHHEQFF
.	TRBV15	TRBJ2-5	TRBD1	TGTGCCACCAGCACCCTTCCAGGACAGGGGGCGGGTTGGACCCAGTACTTC	CATSTLPGQGAGWTQYF
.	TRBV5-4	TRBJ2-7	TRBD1	TGTGCCAGCAGCCGGGACAGCCAATACTACGAGCAGTACTTC	CASSRDSQYYEQYF
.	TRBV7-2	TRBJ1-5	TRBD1	TGTGCCAGCAGCTTAGAGGACAGGGGCTGGGTAGAAAGCAATCAGCCCCAGCATTTT	CASSLEDRGWVESNQPQHF
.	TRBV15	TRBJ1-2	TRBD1	TGTGCCACCAGCATTTTGACAGGGAAGGACTATGGCTACACCTTC	CATSILTGKDYGYTF
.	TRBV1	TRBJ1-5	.	TGCACCAGCAGCCAAGAAGGATACCGGGGGTTCGAGGGACTATATCAGCCCCAGCATTTT	CTSSQEGYRGFEGLYQPQHF
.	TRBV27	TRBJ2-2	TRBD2	TGTGCCAGCAGTTTAAGCGGGCCGGGGGGCGGGGAGCTGTTTTTT	CASSLSGPGGGELFF
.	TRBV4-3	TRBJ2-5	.	TGCGCCAGCAGCCAAGATAAAGAAGGGGTGACCCAGTACTTC	CASSQDKEGVTQYF
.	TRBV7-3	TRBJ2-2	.	TGTGCCAGCAGCTTAGGTCCGAGGAACACCGGGGAGCTGTTTTTT	CASSLGPRNTGELFF
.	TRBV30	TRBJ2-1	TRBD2	TGTGCCTGGAGTGCGGGGGGGCCTAATGAGCAGTTCTTC	CAWSAGGPNEQFF
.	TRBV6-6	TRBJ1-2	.	TGTGCCAGCAGTCCCCGACAGGCGAACTATGGCTACACCTTC	CASSPRQANYGYTF
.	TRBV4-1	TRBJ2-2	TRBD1	TGCGCCAGCAGCCAAGAACGGACAGGTGCTTCCACCGGGGAGCTGTTTTTT	CASSQERTGASTGELFF
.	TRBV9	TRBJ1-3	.	TGTGCCAGCAGCGGGGGGGGCTCTGGAAACACCATATATTTT	CASSGGGSGNTIYF
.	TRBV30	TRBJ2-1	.	TGTGCCTGGAGTGTACTGTGGGGGGTGGACAATGAGCAGTTCTTC	CAWSVLWGVDNEQFF
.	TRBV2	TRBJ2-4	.	TGTGCCAGCAGTGAAAACTCAGGGATTAGGGGAAACATTCAGTACTTC	CASSENSGIRGNIQYF
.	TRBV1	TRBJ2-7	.	TGCACCAGCAGTAACGGAAGGAGCTCCTACGAGCAGTACTTC	CTSSNGRSSYEQYF
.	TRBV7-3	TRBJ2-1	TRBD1	TGTGCCAGCAGCTTAACAAGGGGGCTATACAATGAGCAGTTCTTC	CASSLTRGLYNEQFF
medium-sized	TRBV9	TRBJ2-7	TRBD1	TGTGCCAGCAGCCCCGGACAGGGTCGCGACGAGCAGTACTTC	CASSPGQGRDEQYF